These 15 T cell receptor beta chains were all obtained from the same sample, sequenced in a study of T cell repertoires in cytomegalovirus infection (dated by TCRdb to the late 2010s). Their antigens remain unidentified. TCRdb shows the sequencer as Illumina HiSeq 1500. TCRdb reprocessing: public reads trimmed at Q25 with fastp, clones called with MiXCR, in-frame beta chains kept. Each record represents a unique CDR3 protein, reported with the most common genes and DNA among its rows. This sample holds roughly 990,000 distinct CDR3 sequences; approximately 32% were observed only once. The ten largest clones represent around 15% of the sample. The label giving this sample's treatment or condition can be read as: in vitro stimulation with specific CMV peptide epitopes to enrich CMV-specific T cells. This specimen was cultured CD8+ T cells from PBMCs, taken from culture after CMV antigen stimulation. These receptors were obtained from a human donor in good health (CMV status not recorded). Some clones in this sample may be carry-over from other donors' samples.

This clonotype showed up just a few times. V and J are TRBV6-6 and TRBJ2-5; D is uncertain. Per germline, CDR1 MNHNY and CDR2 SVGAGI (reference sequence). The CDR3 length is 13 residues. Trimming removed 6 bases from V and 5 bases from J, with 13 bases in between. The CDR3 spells CASSSRARETQYF. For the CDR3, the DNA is TGTGCCAGCAGCTCACGGGCACGGGAGACCCAGTACTTC.

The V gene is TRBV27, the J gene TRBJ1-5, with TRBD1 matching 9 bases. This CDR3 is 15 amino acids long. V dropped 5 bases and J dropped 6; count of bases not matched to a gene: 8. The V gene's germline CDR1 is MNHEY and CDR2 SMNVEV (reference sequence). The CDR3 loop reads CASSTGTGLPQPQHF. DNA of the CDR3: TGTGCCAGCAGTACCGGGACAGGGTTGCCTCAGCCCCAGCATTTT.

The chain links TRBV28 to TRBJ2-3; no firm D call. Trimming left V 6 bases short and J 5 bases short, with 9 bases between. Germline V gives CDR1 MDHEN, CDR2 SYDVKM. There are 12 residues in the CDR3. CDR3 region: CASSHHRDTQYF. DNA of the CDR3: TGTGCCAGCAGCCACCATCGAGATACGCAGTATTTT.

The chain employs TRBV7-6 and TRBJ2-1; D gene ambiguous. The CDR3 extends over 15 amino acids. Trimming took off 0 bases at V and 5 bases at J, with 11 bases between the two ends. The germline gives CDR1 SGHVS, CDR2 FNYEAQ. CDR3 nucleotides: TGTGCCAGCAGCTTAGCCCTAAGCCCGGACAATGAGCAGTTCTTC. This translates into CASSLALSPDNEQFF. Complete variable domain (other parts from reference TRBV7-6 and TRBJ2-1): GAGVSQSPRYKVTKRGQDVALRCDPISGHVSLYWYRQALGQGPEFLTYFNYEAQQDKSGLPNDRFSAERPEGSISTLTIQRTEQRDSAMYRCASSLALSPDNEQFFGPGTRLTVL.

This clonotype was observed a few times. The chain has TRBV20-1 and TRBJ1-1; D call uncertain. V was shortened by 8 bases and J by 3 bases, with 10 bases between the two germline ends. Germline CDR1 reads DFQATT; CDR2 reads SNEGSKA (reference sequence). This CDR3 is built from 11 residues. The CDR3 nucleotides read TGCAGTACCAGATGGGACACTGAAGCTTTCTTT. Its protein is CSTRWDTEAFF.

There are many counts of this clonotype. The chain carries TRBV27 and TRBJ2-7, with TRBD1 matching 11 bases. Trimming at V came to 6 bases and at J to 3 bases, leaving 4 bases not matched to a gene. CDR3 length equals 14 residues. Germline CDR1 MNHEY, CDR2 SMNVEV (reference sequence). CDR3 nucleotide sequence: TGTGCCAGCAGCAGCGGGACAGGGGGCTACGAGCAGTACGTC. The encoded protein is CASSSGTGGYEQYV.

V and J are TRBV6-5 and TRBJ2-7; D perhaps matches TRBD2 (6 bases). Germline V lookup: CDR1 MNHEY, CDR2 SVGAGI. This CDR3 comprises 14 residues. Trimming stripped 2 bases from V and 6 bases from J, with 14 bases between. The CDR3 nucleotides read TGTGCCAGCAGTTACGGGAGGAAACGTGGCGAGCAGTACTTC. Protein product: CASSYGRKRGEQYF.

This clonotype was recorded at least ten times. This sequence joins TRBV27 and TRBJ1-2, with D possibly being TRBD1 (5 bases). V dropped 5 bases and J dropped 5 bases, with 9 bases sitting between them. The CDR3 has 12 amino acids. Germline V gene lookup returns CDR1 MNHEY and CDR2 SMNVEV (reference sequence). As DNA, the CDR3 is TGTGCCAGCAGTCGGGGGGGGTATGGCTACACCTTC. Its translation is CASSRGGYGYTF.

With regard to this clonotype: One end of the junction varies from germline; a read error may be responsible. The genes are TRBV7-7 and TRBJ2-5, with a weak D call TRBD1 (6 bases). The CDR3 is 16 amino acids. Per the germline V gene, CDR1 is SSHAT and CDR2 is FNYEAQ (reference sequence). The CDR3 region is CASSLNRVGKQETQYF. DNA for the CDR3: TGTGCTAGCAGCTTGAACAGGGTAGGGAAACAAGAGACCCAGTACTTC.

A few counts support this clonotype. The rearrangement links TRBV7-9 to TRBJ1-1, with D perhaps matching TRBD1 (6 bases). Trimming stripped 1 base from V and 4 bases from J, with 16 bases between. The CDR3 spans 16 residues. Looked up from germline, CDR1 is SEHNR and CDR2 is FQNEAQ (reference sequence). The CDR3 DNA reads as TGTGCCAGCAGCTTAGGGCCCGACAGGATAACCACTGAAGCTTTCTTT. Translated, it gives CASSLGPDRITTEAFF. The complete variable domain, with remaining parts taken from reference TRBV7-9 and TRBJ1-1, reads DTGVSQNPRHKITKRGQNVTFRCDPISEHNRLYWYRQTLGQGPEFLTYFQNEAQLEKSRLLSDRFSAERPKGSFSTLEIQRTEQGDSAMYLCASSLGPDRITTEAFFGQGTRLTVV.

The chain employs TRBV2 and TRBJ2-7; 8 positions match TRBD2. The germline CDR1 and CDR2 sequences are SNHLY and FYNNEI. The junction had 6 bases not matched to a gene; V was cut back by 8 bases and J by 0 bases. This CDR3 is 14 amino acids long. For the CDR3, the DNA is TGTGCCAGCCCTACCAGCGGGGGCTCCTACGAGCAGTACGTC. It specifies CASPTSGGSYEQYV.

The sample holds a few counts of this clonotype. The CDR3 DNA reads as TGTGCCAGCAGCTTAGGTGGGGCAGGGGGCAATGGCTACACCTTC. Translated: CASSLGGAGGNGYTF. This sequence joins TRBV7-8 and TRBJ1-2; 8 bases line up with TRBD1. The CDR3 has 15 amino acids. From germline, CDR1 is SGHVS and CDR2 FQNEAQ. The V and J ends lost 1 base and 6 bases, in that order; junction bases with no gene match: 7.

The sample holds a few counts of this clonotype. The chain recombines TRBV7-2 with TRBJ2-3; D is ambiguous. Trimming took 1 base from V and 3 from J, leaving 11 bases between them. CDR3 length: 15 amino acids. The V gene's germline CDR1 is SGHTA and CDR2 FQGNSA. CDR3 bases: TGTGCCAGCAGCTTAGTAAGGGTAGATACAGATACGCAGTATTTT. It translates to CASSLVRVDTDTQYF.

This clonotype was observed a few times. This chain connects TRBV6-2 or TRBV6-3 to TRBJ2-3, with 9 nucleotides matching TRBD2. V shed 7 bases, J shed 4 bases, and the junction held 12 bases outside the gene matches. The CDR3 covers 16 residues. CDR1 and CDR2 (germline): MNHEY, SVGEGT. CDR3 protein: CASTNEGLALPDTQYF. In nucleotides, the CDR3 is TGTGCCAGCACCAACGAGGGACTAGCTTTACCAGATACGCAGTATTTT.

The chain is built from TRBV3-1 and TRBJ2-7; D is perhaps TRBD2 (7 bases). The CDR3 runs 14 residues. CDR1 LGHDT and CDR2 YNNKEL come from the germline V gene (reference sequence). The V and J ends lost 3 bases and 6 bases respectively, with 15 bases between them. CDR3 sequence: CASSQFGGGPEQYF. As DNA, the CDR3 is TGTGCCAGCAGCCAGTTTGGGGGGGGCCCCGAGCAGTACTTC.